This T cell receptor beta chain was recorded in a study of Tregs in tolerant kidney transplant recipients. Overall study findings and caveats: Few patients were studied, so findings need validation in larger groups. Changing PCR primers prevented nucleotide comparison between some patients' samples.

V was shortened by 6 bases and J by 4 bases, with 15 bases between the two germline ends. The CDR3 consists of 14 residues. Looked up from germline, CDR1 is MNHEY and CDR2 is SVGAGI. Here immunoSEQ multiplex PCR was the method, and the copy in TCRdb shows in-frame clones only, minus some. The sample has about 83,000 clones, less than 98% seen once. As to this clone: Its antigen remains unidentified.

The material sequenced was CD4+ T cells from blood, taken before the transplant. The receptor was derived from a human donor who received a combined kidney and bone marrow transplant. This rearrangement joins TRBV6-5 to TRBJ1-2, with a tentative D call TRBD1 (6 bases). The DNA for the CDR3 is TGTGCCAGCAGCCCCGGCAGGGGAATCTATGGCTACACCTTC. It yields the protein CASSPGRGIYGYTF.